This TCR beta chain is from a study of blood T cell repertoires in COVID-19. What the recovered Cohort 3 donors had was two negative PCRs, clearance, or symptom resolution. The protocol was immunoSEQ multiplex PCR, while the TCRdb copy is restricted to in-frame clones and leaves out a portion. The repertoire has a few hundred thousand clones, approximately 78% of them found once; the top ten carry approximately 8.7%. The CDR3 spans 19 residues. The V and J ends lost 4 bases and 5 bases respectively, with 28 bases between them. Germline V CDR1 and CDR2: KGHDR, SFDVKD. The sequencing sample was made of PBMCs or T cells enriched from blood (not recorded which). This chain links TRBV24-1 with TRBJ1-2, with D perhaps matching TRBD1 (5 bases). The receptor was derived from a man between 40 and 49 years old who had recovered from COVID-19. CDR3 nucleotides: TGTGCCACCAGTGACAACGAGGAGGGGTTGGGAGGCCCAGATTATGGCTACACCTTC. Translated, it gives CATSDNEEGLGGPDYGYTF.